This TCR beta chain was documented in a study of beta chain features in type 1 diabetes (dated by TCRdb to 2016 to 2018). Regarding the complete study: Mean age, gender distribution, total cell number and subset yield did not differ between patients and healthy donors. Across all samples, some 99 million sorted cells were examined, and cell number per subset correlated strongly with RNA yield. In the study, TCRB repertoires of sorted circulating CD4+ T cell subsets from recently diagnosed type 1 diabetes patients were compared with those of matched healthy donors. Naive and central memory subsets were obtained from all 30 or so donors, but regulatory and stem cell-like memory subsets were isolated from only 8 patients and about eight healthy donors. The paper's findings and limits, for the study overall: Sequencing cDNA rather than genomic DNA could over-represent highly expressing activated cells, although activation and CD3 levels did not differ between groups. At VDJ recombination sites, type 1 diabetes patients had fewer insertions and more deleted nucleotides, which implies abnormalities in thymic rearrangement. Type 1 diabetes patients showed a moderate but significant shortening of TCRB CDR3 length in all four CD4+ subsets. PCR may preferentially amplify shorter templates, but because patient and control samples were amplified and corrected together, any resulting skew would affect both groups equally. Only small numbers of individuals were included in the HLA sub-analyses, which left unresolved whether HLA type had any influence on TCRB rearrangement. Naive, central memory and regulatory TCRB repertoires appeared more similar among patients than among healthy donors.

Each donor gave one peripheral blood draw, roughly 0.12 L on average, collected into heparinised tubes. Using a panel that included CD45RO, CCR7, CD25, CD127, CD95 and CD27, naive, central memory, regulatory and stem cell-like memory CD4+ T cells were sorted on a BD FACSAria II. Every sorted population had a purity above 95%. PBMCs were isolated right away by Lymphoprep density gradient centrifugation and were stained directly, without culture. Samples were stained and sorted in pairs, with one healthy donor and one patient per experiment, so that batch effects were minimized. Concerning this clone itself: Its target antigen remains unknown. No base qualities exist here, and no much larger clone lies one base off it.

All of the isolated RNA was reverse transcribed with the High Capacity cDNA Reverse Transcription Kit, so expressed TCRB transcripts were sequenced. Deep immunoSEQ sequencing was performed on naive, central memory and regulatory T cell samples, with an average of about 4 million total reads per sample. After sorted cells were lysed in RLT buffer, RNA was extracted with DNase-treated RNeasy Micro or Mini kits, with the choice depending on cell number. Each cell subset was processed separately to prevent cross-contamination, with patient and healthy donor samples processed together. TCRB sequences were amplified from cDNA with the immunoSEQ multiplex PCR, producing 87-bp fragments spanning the CDR3 region. Sequencing of the amplicons was performed on the Illumina HiSeq platform. Processing in the source paper ran as follows. PCR bias was corrected computationally using synthetic template baselines, and reads within Hamming distance 2 were collapsed, with unmergeable singletons discarded. Reads were aligned against IMGT so that V, D and J genes, CDR3 length and insertions or deletions at six rearrangement sites could be assigned. Within each subset, clonotype counts were normalized to sorted cell number, and only after that were true diversity and Gini coefficients computed with the tcR R package. The overlap coefficient, calculated on TCRB nucleotide sequences, was used to measure repertoire sharing. What TCRdb holds here is the immuneACCESS table cut down to in-frame rearrangements. Part of the clones is not present; checked against another copy, under half of the missing clones reflect an unresolved V gene, and the others are unexplained. The DNA was the basis for D and trimming; V, J and clone size are from that table. The sample profile shows some 190,000 clones; around 7.8% of them were found once. Approximately 0.87% of the sample is in the top ten clones.

The clonotype comes from a middle-aged woman with type 1 diabetes. Source material: central memory CD4+ T cells from blood.

The CDR3 in this case is CASRAWTGGGNQPQHF. The DNA is TGTGCCAGCAGGGCCTGGACAGGGGGCGGCAATCAGCCCCAGCATTTT. The sequence joins TRBV28 to TRBJ1-5, with TRBD1 matching 11 junction bases. V is cut back by 6 bases and J by 2 bases, with 6 bases in the junction unmatched. There are 16 amino acids in the CDR3, from cysteine to phenylalanine inclusive. The retained sequence is limited to the CDR3, 48 bases, with the frame set at the first base. The germline V gene encodes CDR1 MDHEN and CDR2 SYDVKM.